Following are 21 T cell receptor beta chains from one sample sequenced in a study of shared clonotypes between healthy human individuals. Method: immunoSEQ multiplex PCR; TCRdb's copy keeps in-frame clones and lacks some. Seen here are 500,000 to 650,000 clones, around 80% observed once, and the top ten hold approximately 12%. Sequencing was done on a sample of PBMCs. The receptors shown here come from a woman aged 40 to 50 in good health. Some clones in this sample may be carry-over from other donors' samples.

On this clone: A far larger clone is one base from this, pointing to a likely read error. Different DNA sequences within this sample yield the same CDR3. This sequence joins TRBV7-2 and TRBJ2-3; the match to TRBD2 covers 14 bases. With 4 bases clipped from V and 0 bases from J, the junction kept 9 bases outside the gene matches. Per germline, CDR1 SGHTA and CDR2 FQGNSA. This CDR3 has 19 residues. Written as DNA, the CDR3 is TGTGCCAGCAGCTCTCCAGGGACTAGCGGGAGACGAAGCACAGATACGCAGTATTTT. Its translation: CASSSPGTSGRRSTDTQYF.

A remark on this clone: An end of the junction does not agree with germline; a read error may underlie this. CDR3 residues: CASSLAGTGDREQYF. The CDR3 bases are TGTGCCAGCAGTTTAGCCGGGACAGGGGATCGCGAGCAGTACTTC. The genes are TRBV7-8 and TRBJ2-7; TRBD1 matches at 10 bases. CDR1 and CDR2 from the germline V gene are SGHVS and FQNEAQ. This CDR3 spans 15 amino acids.

Comments on this clone: This CDR3 is also generated by other DNA sequences in the sample. This rearrangement joins TRBV11-2 to TRBJ2-3; D is ambiguous. Trimming removed 3 bases at V and 5 bases at J, with 9 bases between. This CDR3 spans 13 amino acids. CDR1 SGHAT and CDR2 FQNNGV come from the germline V gene. The CDR3 here is CASSLAPRDTQYF. CDR3 bases: TGTGCCAGCAGCTTGGCTCCCAGAGATACGCAGTATTTT.

The chain combines TRBV5-4 with TRBJ2-7, with 8 bases lining up with TRBD1. Germline CDR1 reads SGHNT; CDR2 reads YYREEE (reference sequence). CDR3 size: 15 residues. The V and J ends lost 0 bases and 2 bases, in that order; junction bases with no gene match: 4. Here the CDR3 reads CASSLGGQGTYEQYF. CDR3 DNA: TGTGCCAGCAGCTTGGGAGGACAGGGAACCTACGAGCAGTACTTC.

The V and J genes are TRBV5-1 and TRBJ2-1, with a tentative D call TRBD1 (6 bases). Per the germline V gene, CDR1 is SGHRS and CDR2 is YFSETQ. Trimming removed 4 bases at V and 2 bases at J, with 10 bases between. The CDR3 loop spans 14 amino acids. Written as DNA, the CDR3 is TGCGCCAGCAGCCTGGGGGCAACCTACAATGAGCAGTTCTTC. This codes for CASSLGATYNEQFF.

With respect to this clone: This specimen includes other DNA sequences encoding the same CDR3. DNA of the CDR3: TGTGCCTGGAGCATCGGTGAGACCCAGTACTTC. It yields the protein CAWSIGETQYF. The V and J genes are TRBV30 and TRBJ2-5; no clear D gene. The germline V and J ends were trimmed by 3 bases and 5 bases, with 7 bases remaining between them. This CDR3 region has 11 residues. Germline V lookup: CDR1 GTSNPN, CDR2 SVGIG (reference sequence).

The gene calls are TRBV19 and TRBJ2-2, with 7 bases that match TRBD1. The CDR3 is 14 amino acids. V gave up 7 bases and J gave up 4 bases; unmatched junction bases: 6. Germline assignment: CDR1 LNHDA and CDR2 SQIVND (reference sequence). This chain's CDR3 is CASKGAGGTGELFF. The CDR3 DNA reads as TGTGCCAGTAAGGGGGCGGGCGGCACCGGGGAGCTGTTTTTT. Variable domain in full (rest from reference TRBV19 and TRBJ2-2): DGGITQSPKYLFRKEGQNVTLSCEQNLNHDAMYWYRQDPGQGLRLIYYSQIVNDFQKGDIAEGYSVSREKKESFPLTVTSAQKNPTAFYLCASKGAGGTGELFFGEGSRLTVL.

This clone has only a few counts. An end of the junction differs from the germline gene, which may be a read error. The chain employs TRBV7-3 and TRBJ1-5; D unresolved. CDR1 is SGHTA and CDR2 is FQGTGA in the germline V gene. CDR3 size: 16 residues. Written as DNA, the CDR3 is TGTGCCAACAGCTTGGGCCTCCAAGCTAGCAATCAGCCCCAGCATTTT. Protein product: CANSLGLQASNQPQHF. Complete variable domain (other parts from reference TRBV7-3 and TRBJ1-5): GAGVSQTPSNKVTEKGKYVELRCDPISGHTALYWYRQSLGQGPEFLIYFQGTGAADDSGLPNDRFFAVRPEGSVSTLKIQRTERGDSAVYLCANSLGLQASNQPQHFGDGTRLSIL.

The rearrangement joins TRBV29-1 to TRBJ1-5, with 7 bases lining up with TRBD1. The CDR3 spans 13 residues. CDR1 and CDR2 (germline): SQVTM, ANQGSEA. Trimming cost V 4 bases and J 5 bases; bases outside gene matches: 5. The chain's CDR3 is CSVAGQADQPQHF. The CDR3 bases are TGCAGCGTTGCAGGACAGGCTGATCAGCCCCAGCATTTT.

The chain has TRBV21-1 and TRBJ1-5; the table gives TRBD1 as D, unverified against the DNA. TRBV21-1 is reported as a pseudogene. CDR3 length equals 16 residues. The CDR3 coding sequence is TGTGCCAGCAGCAAAAAGGGACAGGAGGGATGGCAGCCCCAGCATTTT. It codes for CASSKKGQEGWQPQHF.

The V and J genes are TRBV10-3 and TRBJ2-5; D is unclear. Germline V gene lookup returns CDR1 ENHRY and CDR2 SYGVKD. This CDR3 spans 14 amino acids. The ends were cut back, 0 bases at V and 0 bases at J, with 5 bases in the middle. Here the CDR3 reads CAISESGYQETQYF. The CDR3 nucleotides are TGTGCCATCAGTGAGTCAGGGTACCAAGAGACCCAGTACTTC.

The count of this clone is one. A far more abundant clone sits one base away, making this likely a read error. This rearrangement joins TRBV25-1 to TRBJ1-4; D ambiguous. This CDR3 is 14 amino acids long. CDR1 MGHDK and CDR2 SYGVNS come from the germline V gene. V lost 3 bases to trimming and J lost 7 bases, with 12 bases between them. CDR3 protein: CASSEIGIGEKLFF. CDR3 bases: TGTGCCAGCAGTGAGATAGGAATCGGTGAAAAACTGTTTTTT.

V usage is TRBV28 and J usage is TRBJ2-2; D may be TRBD2 (5 bases). The CDR3 sequence is 15 residues long. Germline V gene data show CDR1 as MDHEN and CDR2 as SYDVKM. V was cut by 0 bases and J by 3 bases, with 8 bases left in between. CDR3 in DNA: TGTGCCAGCAGTTTATGGAGGCGGGACACCGGGGAGCTGTTTTTT. It yields the protein CASSLWRRDTGELFF.

The rearrangement joins TRBV19 to TRBJ2-1, with TRBD2 identical over 9 bases. V was pared by 4 bases and J by 4 bases, with 8 bases of the junction left unmatched. CDR1 and CDR2 from the germline V gene are LNHDA and SQIVND (reference sequence). The CDR3 has 16 amino acids. DNA of the CDR3: TGTGCCAGTAGTAACGGTCTAGCGGGGTTATACAATGAGCAGTTCTTC. Protein sequence: CASSNGLAGLYNEQFF.

The chain employs TRBV11-2 and TRBJ2-5, with D uncertain. The germline CDR1 and CDR2 sequences are SGHAT and FQNNGV. Trimming left V 3 bases short and J 4 bases short, with 21 bases between. The CDR3 is 17 amino acids. DNA for the CDR3: TGTGCCAGCAGCTTTACCCCCGGGTTTGCGGTAGGAGAGACCCAGTACTTC. As protein: CASSFTPGFAVGETQYF.

The V and J genes are TRBV19 and TRBJ2-7, with TRBD2 matching over 9 bases. Germline V CDR1 and CDR2: LNHDA, SQIVND (reference sequence). This CDR3 is built from 16 residues. The J segment lost 7 bases and the V segment lost 4 bases, leaving 14 bases of the junction unmatched. The CDR3 reads CASSNSAAGGPREQYF. DNA of the CDR3: TGTGCCAGTAGTAACTCGGCGGCGGGAGGGCCTCGGGAGCAGTACTTC.

V is TRBV28 and J is TRBJ2-5; TRBD2 agrees at 10 bases. V was pared by 6 bases and J by 5 bases, with 9 bases of the junction left unmatched. CDR1 is MDHEN and CDR2 is SYDVKM in the germline V gene. The CDR3 length is 15 residues. CDR3 bases: TGTGCCAGCAGCCCCCAGCGGGAGGGCACGGAGACCCAGTACTTC. Protein sequence: CASSPQREGTETQYF.

The chain has TRBV5-1 and TRBJ2-3; 8 bases agree with TRBD2. The CDR3 is 16 residues long. V lost 6 bases, J lost 0 bases, and 9 bases stayed unmatched. CDR1 SGHRS and CDR2 YFSETQ come from the germline V gene. The chain's CDR3 is CASTGGSGASTDTQYF. CDR3 nucleotides: TGCGCCAGCACCGGGGGTAGCGGGGCTAGCACAGATACGCAGTATTTT.

This clone was counted only a few times. Other DNA sequences in this specimen translate into the identical CDR3. This rearrangement joins TRBV20-1 to TRBJ1-1; no clear D gene. The CDR3 covers 11 residues. Germline V gene sequence: CDR1 DFQATT, CDR2 SNEGSKA (reference sequence). The germline V and J ends were trimmed by 0 bases and 1 base, with 0 bases remaining between them. The CDR3 region is CSARENTEAFF. The CDR3 DNA follows: TGCAGTGCTAGAGAGAACACTGAAGCTTTCTTT.

There are a few counts of this clone. The J gene is TRBJ1-3, the V gene TRBV7-2; D unclear. The CDR3 runs to 16 residues. The V gene's germline CDR1 is SGHTA and CDR2 FQGNSA. V lost 2 bases and J 1 base, leaving 12 bases between the germline ends. The CDR3 here is CASSLSASTSGNTIYF. Written as DNA, the CDR3 is TGTGCCAGCAGCTTATCCGCGAGCACGTCTGGAAACACCATATATTTT. The variable domain in full, with the rest retrieved from reference TRBV7-2 and TRBJ1-3, is GAGVSQSPSNKVTEKGKDVELRCDPISGHTALYWYRQSLGQGLEFLIYFQGNSAPDKSGLPSDRFSAERTGGSVSTLTIQRTQQEDSAVYLCASSLSASTSGNTIYFGEGSWLTVV.

The chain has TRBV5-1 and TRBJ1-4; 8 bases are shared with TRBD1. Germline assignment: CDR1 SGHRS and CDR2 YFSETQ. The CDR3 has 16 residues. The V gene end was trimmed by 0 bases and the J gene end by 2 bases; junction bases not matched to a gene: 3. The CDR3 nucleotides read TGCGCCAGCAGCTTGGCAGGGGGCGTCACTAATGAAAAACTGTTTTTT. Protein sequence: CASSLAGGVTNEKLFF.